The sequence of this TCR beta chain was determined in a study of T cell responses to AZD1222 COVID-19 vaccine. To note about this clone: What it recognizes is unknown.

There are 13 residues in the CDR3. V gave up 8 bases and J gave up 4 bases; unmatched junction bases: 7. The germline gives CDR1 MNHEY, CDR2 SVGAGI. Study observations and caveats: Researchers took repertoire samples only after the peak T cell response had come. At study baseline, merely roughly 6 AZD1222 recipients were seropositive. Donors were chiefly white British, with a greater number of females, and clonal diversity was perhaps underestimated.

Here immunoSEQ multiplex PCR was the method, and the copy in TCRdb shows in-frame clones only, minus some. Of roughly 26,000 clones in the sample, about 90% were seen once. The starting material was peripheral blood, obtained 28 days after the second AZD1222 dose. The receptor was isolated from an adult who received the AZD1222 COVID-19 vaccine. V usage is TRBV6-5 and J usage is TRBJ1-2, with 7 bases fitting TRBD1. The CDR3 bases are TGTGCCAGCGGACAGGCCAATCCCTATGGCTACACCTTC. Translation gives CASGQANPYGYTF.